This is a list of T cell receptor beta chains from one sample in a study of OX40 agonist ivuxolimab in advanced cancers. Measured with immunoSEQ multiplex PCR; TCRdb has only the in-frame clones, and not every one. Among approximately 30,000 clones listed, roughly 84% were seen once. The sample here was CD4+ or CD8+ T cells sorted from blood, taken in a trial of the OX40 agonist ivuxolimab. The receptors originated from an adult with an advanced solid tumor such as melanoma, head and neck, liver or kidney cancer. Each CDR3 is given with its conserved first and last residue. The D gene is left open where the match is weak. Clone size is stated in some rows and not others, as once, few, many or a class when expanded.

clone_size: .
j_call: TRBJ1-5
d_call: .
v_call: TRBV28
cdr3_nt: TGTGCCAGCAGTTTTCGGGATGGGGGGCAGCCCCAGCATTTT
cdr3_aa: CASSFRDGGQPQHF

clone_size: .
j_call: TRBJ2-7
d_call: TRBD2
v_call: TRBV7-8
cdr3_nt: TGTGCCAGCAGCCAGAGCGGGGGGATTAACTACGAGCAGTACTTC
cdr3_aa: CASSQSGGINYEQYF

clone_size: .
j_call: TRBJ2-7
d_call: .
v_call: TRBV7-8
cdr3_nt: TGTGCCAGCAGCTCGGACGGATCCTACGAGCAGTACTTC
cdr3_aa: CASSSDGSYEQYF

clone_size: .
j_call: TRBJ2-2
d_call: TRBD2
v_call: TRBV9
cdr3_nt: TGTGCCAGCAGCGCCCTAGGCGGGGGTTTTGGCACCGGGGAGCTGTTTTTT
cdr3_aa: CASSALGGGFGTGELFF

clone_size: few
j_call: TRBJ1-1
d_call: .
v_call: TRBV4-1
cdr3_nt: TGCGCCAGCAGCCAAGATCAGTTTTTGAACACTGAAGCTTTCTTT
cdr3_aa: CASSQDQFLNTEAFF

clone_size: few
j_call: TRBJ1-5
d_call: .
v_call: TRBV4-1
cdr3_nt: TGCGCCAGCAGCCAAGTTCCGGCGGGCAATCAGCCCCAGCATTTT
cdr3_aa: CASSQVPAGNQPQHF

clone_size: .
j_call: TRBJ1-2
d_call: .
v_call: TRBV27
cdr3_nt: TGTGCCAGCCGGGGCGCGGACTATGGCTACACCTTC
cdr3_aa: CASRGADYGYTF

clone_size: .
j_call: TRBJ2-1
d_call: .
v_call: TRBV28
cdr3_nt: TGTGTCAGCAGTTTACCCGGAGGGCAGTTCTTC
cdr3_aa: CVSSLPGGQFF

clone_size: .
j_call: TRBJ1-2
d_call: .
v_call: TRBV29-1
cdr3_nt: TGCAGCGTAACGATAGGAAATGGCTACACCTTC
cdr3_aa: CSVTIGNGYTF

clone_size: .
j_call: TRBJ2-7
d_call: .
v_call: TRBV7-5
cdr3_nt: TGTGCCAGAACCACGGGGTATGGGTTGGGGCACGCCTACGAGCAGTACTTC
cdr3_aa: CARTTGYGLGHAYEQYF

clone_size: .
j_call: TRBJ2-7
d_call: .
v_call: TRBV27
cdr3_nt: TGTGCCAGCAGGGAGGGGGACTACGAGCAGTACTTC
cdr3_aa: CASREGDYEQYF

clone_size: .
j_call: TRBJ1-1
d_call: TRBD1
v_call: TRBV5-1
cdr3_nt: TGCGCCAGCAGCTCAGGGACAGGGGAAACAGGGTTGAACACTGAAGCTTTCTTT
cdr3_aa: CASSSGTGETGLNTEAFF

clone_size: .
j_call: TRBJ2-4
d_call: .
v_call: TRBV19
cdr3_nt: TGTGCCAGTAGTATGCCCAGGGAAGGGGCAGACCTAGCCAAAAACATTCAGTACTTC
cdr3_aa: CASSMPREGADLAKNIQYF

clone_size: medium-sized
j_call: TRBJ2-7
d_call: TRBD1
v_call: TRBV9
cdr3_nt: TGTGCCAGCAGCGTAGCATACAGGGGTGGCGAGCAGTACTTC
cdr3_aa: CASSVAYRGGEQYF

clone_size: .
j_call: TRBJ2-6
d_call: .
v_call: TRBV4-3
cdr3_nt: TGCGCCAGCAGCCAAGACGCTGGGGCTGGGGCCAACGTCCTGACTTTC
cdr3_aa: CASSQDAGAGANVLTF

clone_size: .
j_call: TRBJ1-2
d_call: .
v_call: TRBV12-5
cdr3_nt: TGTGCTAGTGGTTTGGAGGTGAGGGGCGGTGGCTACACCTTC
cdr3_aa: CASGLEVRGGGYTF

clone_size: .
j_call: TRBJ2-7
d_call: .
v_call: TRBV5-4
cdr3_nt: TGTGCCAGCACCTCTTACGGGACAAGGGCCTACGAGCAGTACTTC
cdr3_aa: CASTSYGTRAYEQYF

clone_size: .
j_call: TRBJ2-7
d_call: TRBD1
v_call: TRBV4-1
cdr3_nt: TGCGCCAGCAGCCTGGTTAGGGACAGCCCCTACGAGCAGTACTTC
cdr3_aa: CASSLVRDSPYEQYF

clone_size: few
j_call: TRBJ1-5
d_call: TRBD1
v_call: TRBV7-9
cdr3_nt: TGTGCCAGCAGCTCCGACAGGGGCAATCAGCCCCAGCATTTT
cdr3_aa: CASSSDRGNQPQHF

clone_size: .
j_call: TRBJ2-6
d_call: .
v_call: TRBV28
cdr3_nt: TGTGCCAGCAGTGCCTATGGGGCCAACGTCCTGACTTTC
cdr3_aa: CASSAYGANVLTF

clone_size: once
j_call: TRBJ2-1
d_call: .
v_call: TRBV28
cdr3_nt: TGTGCCAGTCACCGGGACTCGAAATACAATGAGCAGTTCTTC
cdr3_aa: CASHRDSKYNEQFF

clone_size: once
j_call: TRBJ2-7
d_call: .
v_call: TRBV11-2
cdr3_nt: TGTGCCAGCAGCTTAGGGACGGGGCTTACCGAGCAGTACTTC
cdr3_aa: CASSLGTGLTEQYF

clone_size: .
j_call: TRBJ2-3
d_call: .
v_call: TRBV27
cdr3_nt: TGTGCCAGCAGTTTATCGAGGGGGGGGGTAAATACGCAGTATTTT
cdr3_aa: CASSLSRGGVNTQYF

clone_size: .
j_call: TRBJ1-2
d_call: .
v_call: TRBV27
cdr3_nt: TGTGCCAGCAGTTCTCAGGGGAACTATGGCTACACCTTC
cdr3_aa: CASSSQGNYGYTF

clone_size: once
j_call: TRBJ2-7
d_call: .
v_call: TRBV6-5
cdr3_nt: TGTGCCAGCAGTTACCTCTACGAGCAGTACTTC
cdr3_aa: CASSYLYEQYF

clone_size: .
j_call: TRBJ1-2
d_call: .
v_call: TRBV7-9
cdr3_nt: TGTGCCAGCAGACCCTCCGGGACCTACTATGGCTACACCTTC
cdr3_aa: CASRPSGTYYGYTF

clone_size: medium-sized
j_call: TRBJ1-6
d_call: .
v_call: TRBV6-5
cdr3_nt: TGTGCCAGCAGTTACTCGAACAGCCATAATTCACCCCTCCACTTT
cdr3_aa: CASSYSNSHNSPLHF

clone_size: .
j_call: TRBJ2-2
d_call: .
v_call: TRBV11-3
cdr3_nt: TGTGCCAGCAGCTCGTACCAAGACCTCACCGGGGAGCTGTTTTTT
cdr3_aa: CASSSYQDLTGELFF

clone_size: few
j_call: TRBJ1-2
d_call: .
v_call: TRBV28
cdr3_nt: TGTGCCAGCAGAGACCGGGACCCAAGAGGCTACACCTTC
cdr3_aa: CASRDRDPRGYTF

clone_size: once
j_call: TRBJ2-1
d_call: .
v_call: TRBV4-1
cdr3_nt: TGCGCCAGCAGCCAAGATTTCGGGGGAACCTACAATGAGCAGTTCTTC
cdr3_aa: CASSQDFGGTYNEQFF

clone_size: .
j_call: TRBJ2-7
d_call: TRBD1
v_call: TRBV27
cdr3_nt: TGTGCCAGCAGTCCCGGGACAGGGGGCCACGAGCAGTACTTC
cdr3_aa: CASSPGTGGHEQYF

clone_size: .
j_call: TRBJ2-5
d_call: TRBD1
v_call: TRBV4-1
cdr3_nt: TGCGCCAGCAGCCAACACCCTGGGACAGGCCAAGAGACCCAGTACTTC
cdr3_aa: CASSQHPGTGQETQYF

clone_size: .
j_call: TRBJ2-3
d_call: .
v_call: TRBV19
cdr3_nt: TGTGCCAGTACCCAGGGACGCACCCGGGCAGATACGCAGTATTTT
cdr3_aa: CASTQGRTRADTQYF

clone_size: .
j_call: TRBJ2-1
d_call: .
v_call: TRBV9
cdr3_nt: TGTGCCAGCAGCCTCCGGACGTCGGGGAATGAGCAGTTCTTC
cdr3_aa: CASSLRTSGNEQFF

clone_size: .
j_call: TRBJ1-5
d_call: .
v_call: TRBV10-3
cdr3_nt: TGTGCCATCGGAAATGGTCAGCCCCAGCATTTT
cdr3_aa: CAIGNGQPQHF

clone_size: few
j_call: TRBJ2-7
d_call: .
v_call: TRBV7-9
cdr3_nt: TGTGCCAGCAGCCCCCCAGGGTTCCGGGAGCAGTACTTC
cdr3_aa: CASSPPGFREQYF

clone_size: .
j_call: TRBJ1-5
d_call: .
v_call: TRBV2
cdr3_nt: TGTGCCAGCAGGTTCCAGGGGTCCAATCAGCCCCAGCATTTT
cdr3_aa: CASRFQGSNQPQHF

clone_size: .
j_call: TRBJ2-1
d_call: .
v_call: TRBV4-1
cdr3_nt: TGCGCCAGCAGCCAAGCTCAGAACAATGAGCAGTTCTTC
cdr3_aa: CASSQAQNNEQFF

clone_size: once
j_call: TRBJ1-2
d_call: .
v_call: TRBV9
cdr3_nt: TGTGCCAGCAGCGTAGAAAGGGAGGGACCGGTAGCTAACTATGGCTACACCTTC
cdr3_aa: CASSVEREGPVANYGYTF

clone_size: .
j_call: TRBJ1-5
d_call: .
v_call: TRBV4-3
cdr3_nt: TGCGCCAGCAGCCCGACCCAAGGGGCCCAGCCCCAGCATTTT
cdr3_aa: CASSPTQGAQPQHF

clone_size: .
j_call: TRBJ1-1
d_call: .
v_call: TRBV28
cdr3_nt: TGTGCCAGCAGTCCTCTCCCCCTAAACACTGAAGCTTTCTTT
cdr3_aa: CASSPLPLNTEAFF

clone_size: few
j_call: TRBJ2-5
d_call: .
v_call: TRBV7-2
cdr3_nt: TGTGCCAGCAGCTTAGTGTTCTCGGGACTGGAGACCCAGTACTTC
cdr3_aa: CASSLVFSGLETQYF

clone_size: .
j_call: TRBJ2-1
d_call: TRBD2
v_call: TRBV2
cdr3_nt: TGTGCCAGCGGACTAGCGGCCCTCGAGGGTGAGTTCTTC
cdr3_aa: CASGLAALEGEFF

clone_size: once
j_call: TRBJ2-7
d_call: TRBD2
v_call: TRBV5-4
cdr3_nt: TGTGCCAGCAGCTCAGAGCGGGATTACGAGCAGTACTTC
cdr3_aa: CASSSERDYEQYF

clone_size: .
j_call: TRBJ1-5
d_call: .
v_call: TRBV13
cdr3_nt: TGTGCCAGCAGCTTAGGTATTCAGCCCCAGCATTTT
cdr3_aa: CASSLGIQPQHF

clone_size: few
j_call: TRBJ1-2
d_call: .
v_call: TRBV13
cdr3_nt: TGTGCCAGCAGCTTCAAGGGGATCCTGACAGGAAACTATGGCTACACCTTC
cdr3_aa: CASSFKGILTGNYGYTF